This T cell receptor beta chain was obtained from a study of blood T cells in healthy people across ages. Every donor contributed roughly 10 milliliters of peripheral blood by blood draw. Of note for this clonotype: Its antigen is undetermined.

Study-level findings and limits: Fewer expanded clones and more diversity marked long-lived versus aged donors.

Alongside a J-beta primer mix, a sample-barcoded 5' primer served in a second PCR lasting roughly 6 to 11 cycles. Via MiXCR, TCRdb re-called the 5' RACE reads, giving one row per CDR3 protein. The sample lists approximately 900,000 distinct CDR3 sequences, 25% to 30% occurring once. Trimming shortened V by 6 bases and J by 6 bases, and 14 bases separated the two germline ends. The CDR3 spans 13 residues. CDR1 LNHDA and CDR2 SQIVND come from the germline V gene (reference sequence). This same sample was also taken into another study, of T cells of mothers and their children.

This chain uses TRBV19 with TRBJ1-2, with D maybe TRBD1 (5 bases). Sequencing input: blood. The source is a woman in her forties in good health. The CDR3 here is CASRGDSRNGYTF. DNA of the CDR3: TGTGCCAGTAGAGGAGACAGTAGAAATGGCTACACCTTC. Together with reference TRBV19 and TRBJ1-2, the CDR3 gives the full variable domain: DGGITQSPKYLFRKEGQNVTLSCEQNLNHDAMYWYRQDPGQGLRLIYYSQIVNDFQKGDIAEGYSVSREKKESFPLTVTSAQKNPTAFYLCASRGDSRNGYTFGSGTRLTVV.